Listed below are T cell receptor beta chains from one sample, sequenced in a study of T cells in Graves' hyperthyroidism and ophthalmopathy. TCRdb called the multiplex PCR reads again in MiXCR, with one record for every CDR3 protein. The sample consists of under 700,000 distinct CDR3 sequences, 35% to 55% of them appearing once. Material: peripheral blood or thyroid tissue (not recorded which). Source of these receptors: a woman under 30 with Graves' hyperthyroidism. The CDR3 runs from the conserved cysteine through the conserved F or W. D genes are given only for firm matches. Only some rows state a clone size, as once, few, many or a class for expanded clones.

>TRBV15|-|once|TRBJ2-6
TGTGCCACCAGCAGAGGGTCGGCCAACGTCCTGACTTTC
CATSRGSANVLTF
>TRBV29-1|TRBD1|-|TRBJ1-1
TGCAGCTCTCGACCAGGGGGAGCTTTCTTT
CSSRPGGAFF
>TRBV7-2|-|few|TRBJ1-5
TGTGCCAGCAGCTTCGACATGCAGCCCCAGCATTTT
CASSFDMQPQHF
>TRBV7-2|TRBD2|many|TRBJ2-5
TGTGCCAGCAGCTACCCAGCGGGAGGTGAGACCCAGTACTTC
CASSYPAGGETQYF
>TRBV19|TRBD1|many|TRBJ1-2
TGTGCCAGCCAGGACAGGGGCTATGGCTACACCTTC
CASQDRGYGYTF
>TRBV14|TRBD2|many|TRBJ2-5
TGTGCCAGCAGCCAACTACTAGCGGGAGCGGTTGAGACCCAGTACTTC
CASSQLLAGAVETQYF
>TRBV14|-|-|TRBJ2-5
TGTGCCAGCAGCCAAGATAGCGGTTTCCAAGAGACCCAGTACTTC
CASSQDSGFQETQYF
>TRBV2|-|-|TRBJ2-5
TGTGCCAGCAGTGACTGGGGGTACACCCAGTACTTC
CASSDWGYTQYF
>TRBV11-2|-|-|TRBJ1-4
TGTGCCAGCAGAGCCCGGGGGTCTAATGAAAAACTGTTTTTT
CASRARGSNEKLFF
>TRBV29-1|-|-|TRBJ2-1
TGCAGCGCTGGAGTACAGGAGTTTCGGAATGAGCAGTTCTTC
CSAGVQEFRNEQFF
>TRBV9|TRBD1|-|TRBJ2-7
TGTGCCAGCAGCGGAGGTGGGGGGACAGGGACCTACGAGCAGTACTTC
CASSGGGGTGTYEQYF
>TRBV29-1|-|many|TRBJ1-1
TGCAGCGTTGAAGATCGGTGGTCGGGCAGAGGAGTCACTGAAGCTTTCTTT
CSVEDRWSGRGVTEAFF
>TRBV24-1|TRBD2|-|TRBJ2-5
TGTGCCACCAGTGACACCACGGCACTAGCGGGACAGAACCAAGAGACCCAGTACTTC
CATSDTTALAGQNQETQYF
>TRBV9|TRBD2|-|TRBJ2-5
TGTGCCAGCTCGTTATGGACTAGCGGGAGTGAGACCCAGTACTTC
CASSLWTSGSETQYF
>TRBV10-3|TRBD1|few|TRBJ1-2
TGTGCCAGCAGTGAACATGACTGGCAGGGGGGCTATGGCTACACCTTC
CASSEHDWQGGYGYTF
>TRBV11-2|TRBD2|-|TRBJ2-3
TGTGCCATCAGTGACCTGGGACTAGCGGGCACAGATACGCAGTATTTT
CAISDLGLAGTDTQYF
>TRBV7-8|-|-|TRBJ1-1
TGTGCCAGCAGCCTTCCGGGTCAACTGAACACTGAAGCTTTCTTT
CASSLPGQLNTEAFF
>TRBV19|-|-|TRBJ1-2
TGTGCCAGTAGTATTAACCCGGGACGGGCTAACTATGGCTACACCTTC
CASSINPGRANYGYTF
>TRBV2|-|many|TRBJ1-3
TGTGCCAGCAGTGAAATCCCCAGCTCTGGAAACACCATATATTTT
CASSEIPSSGNTIYF
>TRBV12-3/TRBV12-4|-|many|TRBJ1-3
TGTGCCAGCAGTCTGTTGGAATTAAACACCATATATTTT
CASSLLELNTIYF
>TRBV7-9|-|many|TRBJ1-2
TGTGCCAGCACCTCTCCGCGCCAGGGAGGCGACTATGGCTACACCTTC
CASTSPRQGGDYGYTF
>TRBV15|TRBD2|-|TRBJ2-7
TGTGCCACCTCAGGACTAGCGGGATTCAAGCAGTACTTC
CATSGLAGFKQYF
>TRBV14|-|once|TRBJ1-6
TGTGCCAGCAGCCCCCTTCCCCACACAGGGTATAATTCACCCCTCCACTTT
CASSPLPHTGYNSPLHF
>TRBV15|-|-|TRBJ1-4
TGTGCCACCAGCAGAGGGGGGACGCGCCATTTTTTT
CATSRGGTRHFF
>TRBV25-1|-|many|TRBJ1-1
TGTGCCAGCAGTGAAGCAGGGGAGAATGAAGCTTTCTTT
CASSEAGENEAFF
>TRBV2|TRBD1|few|TRBJ1-1
TGTGCCAGCAGTGAAGTCAATTCCATACAGGGGTCTGAAGCTTTCTTT
CASSEVNSIQGSEAFF
>TRBV6-1|-|-|TRBJ1-5
TGTGCCAGCAACCCCGACGGGTGGCAGCCCCAGCATTTT
CASNPDGWQPQHF
>TRBV24-1|-|-|TRBJ2-7
TGTGCCAGCAGTTTAGGGGGAGGGGCCCTCTACGAGCAGTACTTC
CASSLGGGALYEQYF
>TRBV10-3|TRBD1|-|TRBJ1-2
TGTGCCATCAGTGAGGGGACAGACTATTATGGCTACACCTTC
CAISEGTDYYGYTF
>TRBV20-1|TRBD1|-|TRBJ1-2
TGCAGTGCTTGGACAGGGGTGCCCTCGGGCTATGGCTACACCTTC
CSAWTGVPSGYGYTF
>TRBV7-9|TRBD1|-|TRBJ2-7
TGTGCCAGCAGCTGGGGGACAGGGGACTTC
CASSWGTGDF
>TRBV5-1|-|-|TRBJ1-1
TGCGCCAGCAGCTTGGGTGGCGGTGGGGGGAAAGCTTTCTTT
CASSLGGGGGKAFF
>TRBV25-1|-|many|TRBJ1-2
TGTGCCAGCGCTGGGACTACTAACTATGGCTACACCTTC
CASAGTTNYGYTF
>TRBV13|-|few|TRBJ2-7
TGTGCCAGCAGCTCCCGGGACGGACCTTCCTACGAGCAGTACTTC
CASSSRDGPSYEQYF
>TRBV9|-|-|TRBJ1-1
TGTGCCAGCAGCGTAGAGCCCCAGGGTATTCTTACTGAAGCTTTCTTT
CASSVEPQGILTEAFF
>TRBV15|-|-|TRBJ1-4
TGTGCCACCGCCCGAGCAACTAATGAAAAACTGTTTTTT
CATARATNEKLFF
>TRBV7-3|-|few|TRBJ1-1
TGTGCCAGCAGCTTAACCAGGGCCACTGAAGCTTTCTTT
CASSLTRATEAFF
>TRBV5-1|-|-|TRBJ2-5
TGCGCCAGCAGCTACCGGACCCAGTACTTC
CASSYRTQYF
>TRBV12-3/TRBV12-4|TRBD2|-|TRBJ2-2
TGTGCCAGCAGTCTGTTTAGCGGGACTACCGGGGAGCTGTTTTTT
CASSLFSGTTGELFF
>TRBV10-3|-|-|TRBJ1-1
TGTGCCATCAGCAGCTGGGCAGTACGGGACACTGAAGCTTTCTTT
CAISSWAVRDTEAFF